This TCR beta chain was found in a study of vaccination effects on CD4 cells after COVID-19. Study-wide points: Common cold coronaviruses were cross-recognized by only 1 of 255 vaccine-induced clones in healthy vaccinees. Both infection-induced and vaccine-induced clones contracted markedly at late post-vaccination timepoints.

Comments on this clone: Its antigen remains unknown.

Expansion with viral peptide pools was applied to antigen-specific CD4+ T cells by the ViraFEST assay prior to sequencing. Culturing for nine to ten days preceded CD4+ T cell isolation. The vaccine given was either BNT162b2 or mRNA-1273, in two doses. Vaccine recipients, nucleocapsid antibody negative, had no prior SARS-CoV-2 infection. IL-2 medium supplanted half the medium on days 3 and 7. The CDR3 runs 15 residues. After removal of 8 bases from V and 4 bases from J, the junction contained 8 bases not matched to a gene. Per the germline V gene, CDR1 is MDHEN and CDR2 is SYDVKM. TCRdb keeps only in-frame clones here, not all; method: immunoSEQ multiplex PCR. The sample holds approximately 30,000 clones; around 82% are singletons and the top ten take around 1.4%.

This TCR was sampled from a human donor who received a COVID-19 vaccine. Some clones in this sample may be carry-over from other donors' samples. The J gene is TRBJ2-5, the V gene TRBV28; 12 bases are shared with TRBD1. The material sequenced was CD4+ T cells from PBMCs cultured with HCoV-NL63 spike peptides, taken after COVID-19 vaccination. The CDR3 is CASLRGDRGPETQYF. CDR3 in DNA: TGTGCCAGCCTTAGGGGGGACAGGGGGCCAGAGACCCAGTACTTC.